The present T cell receptor (beta chain) was sequenced within a study of blood T cell repertoires in COVID-19. Trimming at V came to 2 bases and at J to 3 bases, leaving 9 bases not matched to a gene. Germline CDR1 and CDR2: MNHEY and SVGAGI. The CDR3 runs 16 residues. The repertoire was sequenced with immunoSEQ multiplex PCR; TCRdb's copy has only in-frame clones and lacks some. The table has tens of thousands of clones, about 81% seen once; the top ten hold 15% to 18%. The sequenced sample was peripheral blood. The genes are TRBV6-5 and TRBJ1-2; 7 positions agree with TRBD1. The TCR sequence derives from an older man with acute or convalescent COVID-19. CDR3 in amino acids: CASSYSTGALHYGYTF. The CDR3 nucleotides read TGTGCCAGCAGTTACAGCACAGGGGCCCTTCACTATGGCTACACCTTC.